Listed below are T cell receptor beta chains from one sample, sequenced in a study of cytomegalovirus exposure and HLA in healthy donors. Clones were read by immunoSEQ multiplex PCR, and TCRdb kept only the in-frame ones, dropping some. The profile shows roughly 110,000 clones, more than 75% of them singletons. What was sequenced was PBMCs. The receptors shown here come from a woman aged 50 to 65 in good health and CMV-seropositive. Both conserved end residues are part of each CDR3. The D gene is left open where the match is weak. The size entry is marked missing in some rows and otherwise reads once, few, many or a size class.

CASSPRDRLYEKLFF | TGTGCCAGCAGCCCGAGGGACAGGCTATATGAAAAACTGTTTTTT | TRBJ1-4 | TRBV7-8 | NA | TRBD1
CASRRDRANQNYGYTF | TGTGCCAGCAGAAGAGACAGGGCAAACCAAAACTATGGCTACACCTTC | TRBJ1-2 | TRBV2 | NA | TRBD1
CASSLGVAGGATGTQYF | TGTGCCAGCAGCTTAGGAGTGGCGGGGGGAGCGACAGGGACCCAGTACTTC | TRBJ2-5 | TRBV7-2 | NA | TRBD2
CASSTQWDRGKGYTF | TGTGCCAGCAGCACTCAGTGGGACAGGGGTAAAGGCTACACCTTC | TRBJ1-2 | TRBV9 | NA | TRBD1
CASSHTVSPEKLFF | TGTGCCAGTAGCCACACAGTATCACCTGAAAAACTGTTTTTT | TRBJ1-4 | TRBV19 | NA | NA
CASSRGLNTEAFF | TGTGCCAGCAGTCGAGGCCTGAACACTGAAGCTTTCTTT | TRBJ1-1 | TRBV6-5 | NA | NA
CSVWDYRETQYF | TGCAGCGTCTGGGACTACCGAGAGACCCAGTACTTC | TRBJ2-5 | TRBV29-1 | NA | TRBD2
CASRLTGGSDEQYF | TGTGCCAGCAGGCTGACAGGGGGTTCCGACGAGCAGTACTTC | TRBJ2-7 | TRBV2 | NA | TRBD1
CASSGTDYEQYF | TGTGCCAGCAGTGGGACAGACTACGAGCAGTACTTC | TRBJ2-7 | TRBV2 | NA | NA
CASSPRTGSTNTEAFF | TGTGCCAGCAGCCCGCGGACAGGGAGTACGAACACTGAAGCTTTCTTT | TRBJ1-1 | TRBV9 | NA | TRBD1
CSASGNLEQGEAFF | TGTTCCGCCTCGGGGAATTTGGAACAGGGTGAAGCTTTCTTT | TRBJ1-1 | TRBV7-9 | once | NA
CASLDRSYNEQFF | TGTGCCAGTCTGGACAGATCCTACAATGAGCAGTTCTTC | TRBJ2-1 | TRBV19 | NA | NA
CAINHIRGPYGYTF | TGTGCCATCAACCACATCAGGGGGCCCTATGGCTACACCTTC | TRBJ1-2 | TRBV10-3 | NA | TRBD1